The 31 T cell receptor beta chains in this list originate from one sample, sequenced in a study of CD8+CD57+ T cells in acquired aplastic anemia. Genomic DNA templated the TCR beta VDJ and CDR3 profiling. TCRdb reprocessed the reads via MiXCR and lists one record per CDR3 protein. The sample carries about 110,000 distinct CDR3 sequences, around 50% recorded once. The sequenced material came from sorted CD4+, CD8+, or CD8+CD57+ T cells (not recorded which) from PBMCs. These receptors came from a human donor in good health, serving as a control.

This clonotype was detected once. V usage is TRBV11-2 and J usage is TRBJ1-2; 7 bases map to TRBD1. The germline gives CDR1 SGHAT, CDR2 FQNNGV. The junction had 11 bases not matched to a gene; V was cut back by 1 base and J by 3 bases. The CDR3 runs 17 residues. The CDR3 region has the DNA TGTGCCAGCAGCTTAGGACAGGGTTTTTTTGGGGACTATGGCTACACCTTC. Amino acids: CASSLGQGFFGDYGYTF.

This clonotype was recorded at least ten times. The rearrangement joins TRBV7-8 to TRBJ1-5; TRBD1 matches 12 bases. The CDR3 loop spans 16 amino acids. V lost 5 bases, J lost 7 bases, and 9 bases stayed unmatched. Germline V gene data show CDR1 as SGHVS and CDR2 as FQNEAQ. The CDR3 protein is CASSPLGTGGGQPQHF. The CDR3 DNA reads TGTGCCAGCAGCCCCCTTGGGACAGGGGGCGGGCAGCCCCAGCATTTT.

The chain couples TRBV7-8 to TRBJ2-7; D remains unclear. The V end was cut by 5 bases, the J end by 5 bases, with 10 bases between. Per germline, CDR1 SGHVS and CDR2 FQNEAQ. The CDR3 spans 12 residues. The CDR3 DNA reads as TGTGCCAGCAGCCCCCCTCGGAACGAGCAGTACTTC. Residues: CASSPPRNEQYF.

Ten or more counts support this clonotype. The V gene is TRBV9, the J gene TRBJ1-5; D is unresolved. The V gene lost 0 bases and the J gene lost 3 bases, with 10 bases spanning the gap. The CDR3 consists of 15 residues. Germline CDR1 is SGDLS and CDR2 is YYNGEE. The CDR3 reads CASSVGGISNQPQHF. In nucleotides, the CDR3 is TGTGCCAGCAGCGTAGGTGGGATTTCCAATCAGCCCCAGCATTTT. Complete variable domain (other parts from reference TRBV9 and TRBJ1-5): DSGVTQTPKHLITATGQRVTLRCSPRSGDLSVYWYQQSLDQGLQFLIQYYNGEERAKGNILERFSAQQFPDLHSELNLSSLELGDSALYFCASSVGGISNQPQHFGDGTRLSIL.

The chain links TRBV24-1 to TRBJ2-5; D might be TRBD1 or TRBD2, each matching 6 bases. CDR3 length: 13 residues. Deletions cut 7 bases from V and 4 bases from J, with 12 bases between. Germline CDR1 is KGHDR and CDR2 is SFDVKD. The CDR3 reads CATRRGAGETQYF. The CDR3 region has the DNA TGTGCCACCAGGAGGGGGGCCGGAGAGACCCAGTACTTC.

This clonotype was found a few times. The CDR3 carries no conserved terminal phenylalanine or tryptophan, so it likely arises from a read error. This chain links TRBV20-1 with TRBJ2-7, with D possibly being TRBD1 or TRBD2 (6 bases each). The germline gives CDR1 DFQATT, CDR2 SNEGSKA (reference sequence). The CDR3 is 15 amino acids. CDR3 amino acids: CSARDRGRSSYEQYL. CDR3 DNA: TGCAGCGCTAGAGATAGGGGGAGGAGCTCCTACGAGCAGTACCTC.

The rearrangement links TRBV15 to TRBJ1-6; TRBD1 might be the D (5 bases). CDR1 LNHNV and CDR2 YYDKDF come from the germline V gene (reference sequence). This CDR3 comprises 16 residues. V lost 0 bases to trimming and J lost 9 bases, with 15 bases between them. The CDR3 protein is CATSRDLRGSSSPLHF. CDR3 nucleotide sequence: TGTGCCACCAGCAGAGATCTTCGGGGCAGTAGTTCACCCCTCCACTTT.

The chain has TRBV27 and TRBJ2-5, with 15 bases identical to TRBD2. The CDR3 sequence is 18 residues long. The V segment lost 4 bases and the J segment 2 bases; nucleotides outside the gene matches: 8. Germline CDR1 and CDR2: MNHEY and SMNVEV (reference sequence). In DNA form, the CDR3 reads TGTGCCAGCAGTTCCTGGACTAGCGGGGGGGGCATACAAGAGACCCAGTACTTC. Its protein product is CASSSWTSGGGIQETQYF.

This clonotype was counted ten times or more. This rearrangement joins TRBV27 to TRBJ2-7, with 10 bases identical to TRBD1. The CDR3 loop spans 16 amino acids. Germline trimming cut 2 bases from V and 2 bases from J; bases unmatched to any gene: 6. Germline V gives CDR1 MNHEY, CDR2 SMNVEV (reference sequence). Here the CDR3 DNA reads TGTGCCAGCAGTTTAACTTGGACAGGGGGAACCTACGAGCAGTACTTC. This translates into CASSLTWTGGTYEQYF.

This clonotype occurred many times. The gene calls are TRBV12-3 or TRBV12-4 and TRBJ1-5; D is uncertain. Deletions cut 2 bases from V and 7 bases from J, with 6 bases between. This CDR3 is built from 12 residues. The CDR3 DNA is TGTGCCAGCAGTTTAAATGACCAGCCCCAGCATTTT. Protein sequence: CASSLNDQPQHF.

This clonotype has a count of ten or more. The chain combines TRBV5-4 with TRBJ1-1; unclear D gene. CDR1 is SGHNT and CDR2 is YYREEE in the germline V gene (reference sequence). The CDR3 spans 12 residues. Trimming removed 4 bases at V and 11 bases at J, with 15 bases between. The CDR3 loop is CASSAAGVGAFF. CDR3 bases: TGTGCCAGCAGCGCAGCAGGAGTTGGGGCTTTCTTT.

The chain couples TRBV19 to TRBJ2-7, with no clear D. Trimming cost V 4 bases and J 6 bases, with 16 bases left between them. This CDR3 comprises 14 residues. Per germline, CDR1 LNHDA and CDR2 SQIVND (reference sequence). The CDR3 region is CASSRVLFLSEQYF. The DNA of the CDR3 is TGTGCCAGTAGTAGAGTCCTCTTTCTAAGCGAGCAGTACTTC.

Of note for this clonotype: Possible read error: a much larger clone is one base away. This sequence joins TRBV2 and TRBJ2-1; the D gene is possibly TRBD2 (5 bases). V lost 6 bases and J lost 13, with 13 bases in between. CDR3 size: 11 residues. Germline CDR1 reads SNHLY; CDR2 reads FYNNEI. The CDR3 is CASRLGVTQFF. In nucleotides, the CDR3 is TGTGCCAGCAGGTTGGGAGTAACACAGTTCTTC.

CDR3 sequence (DNA): TGTGCCAGCAGCTCCCGACTAGCCCAAGAGACCCAGTACTTC. Amino acids: CASSSRLAQETQYF. This chain uses TRBV13 with TRBJ2-5; TRBD2 matches at 7 bases. Germline V gene data show CDR1 as PRHDT and CDR2 as FYEKMQ (reference sequence). The CDR3 has 14 amino acids. The trim removed 4 bases at V and 1 base at J, leaving 3 bases unmatched.

This chain links TRBV7-9 with TRBJ1-2; D gene unclear. Trimming took 5 bases from V and 0 from J, leaving 10 bases between them. There are 14 residues in the CDR3. Germline values: CDR1 SEHNR, CDR2 FQNEAQ (reference sequence). In DNA, the CDR3 is TGTGCCAGCAGCACAAACAGCGCTAACTATGGCTACACCTTC. This encodes CASSTNSANYGYTF.

This rearrangement joins TRBV25-1 to TRBJ1-4, with D unclear. Germline V gene lookup returns CDR1 MGHDK and CDR2 SYGVNS. V lost 6 bases and J lost 11, with 10 bases in between. The CDR3 is 11 amino acids. Written as DNA, the CDR3 is TGTGCCAGCAGCATGGCGGGCAAACTGTTTTTT. Translation gives CASSMAGKLFF. The complete variable domain, with remaining parts taken from reference TRBV25-1 and TRBJ1-4, reads EADIYQTPRYLVIGTGKKITLECSQTMGHDKMYWYQQDPGMELHLIHYSYGVNSTEKGDLSSESTVSRIRTEHFPLTLESARPSHTSQYLCASSMAGKLFFGSGTQLSVL.

The chain employs TRBV5-1 and TRBJ2-7; TRBD1 or TRBD2 may be the D gene (5 bases each). The germline V and J ends were trimmed by 0 bases and 3 bases, with 13 bases remaining between them. CDR1 and CDR2 (germline): SGHRS, YFSETQ. The CDR3 loop spans 15 amino acids. CDR3 amino acids: CASSLEGSTRYEQYF. DNA of the CDR3: TGCGCCAGCAGCTTGGAGGGGAGTACGCGCTACGAGCAGTACTTC. Full variable domain (remainder filled in from reference TRBV5-1 and TRBJ2-7): KAGVTQTPRYLIKTRGQQVTLSCSPISGHRSVSWYQQTPGQGLQFLFEYFSETQRNKGNFPGRFSGRQFSNSRSEMNVSTLELGDSALYLCASSLEGSTRYEQYFGPGTRLTVT.

The chain couples TRBV29-1 to TRBJ2-7; no clear D. CDR3 length: 12 residues. The V end was cut by 2 bases, the J end by 3 bases, with 8 bases between. The V gene's germline CDR1 is SQVTM and CDR2 ANQGSEA. CDR3 nucleotides: TGCAGCGTTGAACGGCCGGGCTACGAGCAGTACTTC. This translates into CSVERPGYEQYF.

The V gene is TRBV5-6, the J gene TRBJ2-7; 7 nucleotides align to TRBD1. CDR1 is SGHDT and CDR2 is YYEEEE in the germline V gene. The CDR3 has 14 residues. The trim removed 3 bases at V and 7 bases at J, leaving 10 bases unmatched. The CDR3 region has the DNA TGTGCCAGCAGCTCCCAACCAGGGGGATGGGAGCAGTACTTC. Its translation: CASSSQPGGWEQYF.

The rearrangement uses TRBV6-1 and TRBJ2-5; 9 nucleotides match TRBD1. CDR3 length: 15 residues. With 6 bases clipped from V and 5 bases from J, the junction kept 10 bases outside the gene matches. The germline V gene encodes CDR1 MNHNS and CDR2 SASEGT. This chain's CDR3 is CASSLQTGTGETQYF. The CDR3 DNA reads as TGTGCCAGCAGCCTACAAACCGGGACAGGGGAGACCCAGTACTTC.

This clonotype was counted ten times or more. The chain uses TRBV20-1 and TRBJ1-2; D is perhaps TRBD1 (6 bases). This CDR3 comprises 13 residues. The germline V and J ends were trimmed by 5 bases and 7 bases, with 17 bases remaining between them. Germline V lookup: CDR1 DFQATT, CDR2 SNEGSKA (reference sequence). Here the CDR3 reads CSASQGWEAGYTF. CDR3 coding DNA: TGCAGTGCTTCCCAGGGGTGGGAGGCTGGCTACACCTTC.

This clonotype was counted a few times. The V and J genes are TRBV29-1 and TRBJ2-7; D could derive from TRBD1 or TRBD2 (5 bases each). Germline-derived CDR1 and CDR2 are SQVTM and ANQGSEA. The CDR3 has 10 residues. The V gene lost 6 bases and the J gene lost 10 bases, with 13 bases spanning the gap. The CDR3 sequence: CSVDSGNQYF. The CDR3 region has the DNA TGCAGCGTGGACTCAGGGAATCAGTACTTC.

This clonotype was counted ten times or more. In nucleotides, the CDR3 is TGTGCCAGCAGCCAAAGGGACAGAACCTACGAGCAGTACTTC. Amino acids: CASSQRDRTYEQYF. The chain links TRBV3-1 to TRBJ2-7; 7 bases fit TRBD1. In germline, CDR1 is LGHDT, CDR2 YNNKEL (reference sequence). CDR3 length: 14 amino acids. Trimming removed 2 bases from V and 2 bases from J; junction bases left unmatched: 3.

The CDR3 DNA reads as TGTGCCATCAGTGAGACGGGACAGGGGGGAAACGAGCAGTACTTC. This encodes CAISETGQGGNEQYF. The gene calls are TRBV10-3 and TRBJ2-7; 11 nucleotides align to TRBD1. CDR1 is ENHRY and CDR2 is SYGVKD in the germline V gene. The V segment lost 2 bases and the J segment 5 bases; nucleotides outside the gene matches: 5. CDR3 size: 15 residues.

This chain uses TRBV25-1 with TRBJ1-1, with D perhaps TRBD1 (6 bases). The CDR3 has 15 amino acids. Germline V CDR1 and CDR2: MGHDK, SYGVNS. The V gene lost 3 bases and the J gene lost 3 bases, with 14 bases spanning the gap. Written as DNA, the CDR3 is TGTGCCAGCAGTGACGCCACAGGGCGGCACACTGAAGCTTTCTTT. Translation gives CASSDATGRHTEAFF.

This clonotype showed up many times. The V gene is TRBV2, the J gene TRBJ1-5, with D perhaps matching TRBD1 (6 bases). Trimming pared 5 bases from V and 2 bases from J, leaving 19 bases between. Germline V gene lookup returns CDR1 SNHLY and CDR2 FYNNEI. CDR3 length equals 17 residues. CDR3 amino acids: CASSHPTGDVGNQPQHF. The CDR3 nucleotides are TGTGCCAGCAGTCACCCGACAGGAGATGTGGGCAATCAGCCCCAGCATTTT.

Ten or more counts support this clonotype. The chain recombines TRBV13 with TRBJ2-1; D is possibly TRBD2 (5 bases). The CDR3 has 16 residues. Germline V gives CDR1 PRHDT, CDR2 FYEKMQ (reference sequence). V was trimmed by 5 bases and J by 0 bases, leaving 14 bases between them. Here the CDR3 reads CASSGPERSSYNEQFF. In nucleotides, the CDR3 is TGTGCCAGCAGCGGGCCGGAGCGGAGCTCCTACAATGAGCAGTTCTTC.

The chain recombines TRBV11-2 with TRBJ2-4; TRBD2 might be the D (6 bases). The CDR3 is made up of 15 amino acids. V lost 6 bases, J lost 0 bases, and 12 bases lay in between. The germline V gene has CDR1 SGHAT and CDR2 FQNNGV. This CDR3 reads CASREGFLAKNIQYF. CDR3 in DNA: TGTGCCAGCAGGGAGGGGTTCTTAGCCAAAAACATTCAGTACTTC.

This clonotype was counted between two and nine times. CDR3 in amino acids: CSSGGEETQYF. As DNA, the CDR3 is TGCAGCTCAGGAGGGGAAGAGACCCAGTACTTC. The V call is TRBV29-1, the J call TRBJ2-5, with a possible D match to TRBD2 (6 bases). CDR1 is SQVTM, CDR2 ANQGSEA, per germline. V was trimmed by 8 bases and J by 3 bases, leaving 10 bases between them. The CDR3 is made up of 11 amino acids.

This clonotype was recorded a few times. The CDR3 carries no conserved terminal phenylalanine or tryptophan, so it likely arises from a read error. The DNA is left out, because the CDR3 cannot be placed on it with certainty; the CDR3 is given as TCRdb lists it. The chain couples TRBV15 to TRBJ2-7; the table gives TRBD1 as D, unverified against the DNA. Germline CDR1 is LNHNV and CDR2 is YYDKDF (reference sequence). 8 amino acids form the CDR3, both terminal residues included. The CDR3 sequence: CATSRGGT.

V is TRBV20-1 and J is TRBJ2-7; perhaps TRBD1 as D (6 bases). This CDR3 is 14 amino acids long. The V end was cut by 4 bases, the J end by 0 bases, with 13 bases between. The germline V gene encodes CDR1 DFQATT and CDR2 SNEGSKA (reference sequence). The CDR3 DNA sequence: TGCAGTGCTACCACAGAGGGGGTCTCCTACGAGCAGTACTTC. Protein sequence: CSATTEGVSYEQYF.